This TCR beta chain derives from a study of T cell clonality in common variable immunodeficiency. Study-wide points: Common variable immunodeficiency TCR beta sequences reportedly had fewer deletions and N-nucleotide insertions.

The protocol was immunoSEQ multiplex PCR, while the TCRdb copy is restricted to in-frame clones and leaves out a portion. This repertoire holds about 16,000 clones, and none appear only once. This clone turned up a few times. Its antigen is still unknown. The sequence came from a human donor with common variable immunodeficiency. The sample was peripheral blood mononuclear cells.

CDR3 sequence reads: CASSWGLAVLRMTQYF. Incomplete CDR3 DNA: TGTGCCAGCAGTTGGGGACTAGCGGTACTTAGGATGACC. This sequence joins TRBV2 and TRBJ2-5; 11 bases map to TRBD2. The read is 3 residues too short to cover the CDR3 end, so that end is filled in from the germline J gene. Germline trimming cut 5 bases from V and 7 bases from J; bases unmatched to any gene: 12. Germline values: CDR1 SNHLY, CDR2 FYNNEI. The CDR3 runs 16 residues.